The sequence of this T cell receptor beta chain was determined in a study of cytomegalovirus exposure and HLA in healthy donors. V lost 5 bases to trimming and J lost 3 bases; unmatched junction nucleotides: 10. The germline V gene encodes CDR1 MNHNY and CDR2 SVGAGI (reference sequence). The CDR3 has 16 amino acids. Both 60 Vbeta primers and 13 Jbeta primers went into the PCR. The repertoire was sequenced with immunoSEQ multiplex PCR; TCRdb's copy has only in-frame clones and lacks some. The repertoire holds fewer than 110,000 clones, 65% to 80% seen once, with more than 9% in the top ten. This rearrangement joins TRBV6-6 to TRBJ2-7; TRBD2 aligns across 10 bases. The sequenced material came from PBMCs. The sequence was obtained from a man over 45 in good health and CMV-seronegative. Here the CDR3 reads CASSKSGTSEYYEQYF. CDR3 in DNA: TGTGCCAGCAGTAAGTCCGGGACTAGCGAGTACTACGAGCAGTACTTC.